This T cell receptor (beta chain) stems from a study of breast tumors, draining lymph nodes, adjacent tissues. As for this clonotype: Its specificity is not known.

Study-level results: The data were judged consistent with most tumor T cells coming from lymph node and expanding in tumor. Compared with basal-like, luminal-like tumors shared significantly more repertoire with nontumor tissue. Tumor TCR diversity was below lymph nodes but above nontumor tissue.

Breast cancer patients provided tissue from their axillary draining lymph nodes. TCRdb analysed the multiplex PCR reads with MiXCR anew, one entry per CDR3 protein. This sample has 150,000 to 200,000 distinct CDR3 sequences, with 30% to 35% found just once. The CDR3 is 17 amino acids. CDR1 and CDR2 (germline): DFQATT, SNEGSKA (reference sequence). V was cut by 3 bases and J by 4 bases, with 25 bases left in between. The J gene is TRBJ2-7, the V gene TRBV20-1; D perhaps matches TRBD2 (6 bases). Sequencing was done on a sample of axillary lymph node tissue. The sequence was collected from a female donor with breast cancer. Some clones in this sample may be carry-over from other donors' samples. The CDR3 sequence: CSARDEGGAPGPYEQYF. Written as DNA, the CDR3 is TGCAGTGCTAGGGATGAGGGAGGAGCCCCGGGACCTTACGAGCAGTACTTC.